Shown below are 9 T cell receptor beta chains from a single sample sequenced in a study of blood T cell repertoires in COVID-19. Only in-frame clones appear in the TCRdb table, and some are missing; sequencing was by immunoSEQ multiplex PCR. The sample includes 100,000 to 150,000 clones, 84% of them seen just once. The sequenced sample consisted of peripheral blood. The receptors here all came from an elderly woman with acute or convalescent COVID-19.

The V and J genes are TRBV5-1 and TRBJ2-7, with 13 bases aligning to TRBD2. The V and J ends lost 4 bases and 3 bases, in that order; junction bases with no gene match: 19. This CDR3 spans 20 amino acids. CDR1 is SGHRS and CDR2 is YFSETQ in the germline V gene. CDR3 nucleotide sequence: TGCGCCAGCAGCATCGGGGGACCGGGACTAGCGGGGACACGCTACTACGAGCAGTACTTC. Amino acids: CASSIGGPGLAGTRYYEQYF.

This sequence joins TRBV15 and TRBJ2-1; 8 bases agree with TRBD2. Germline assignment: CDR1 LNHNV and CDR2 YYDKDF (reference sequence). The CDR3 contains 15 residues. The V gene end was trimmed by 1 base and the J gene end by 5 bases; junction bases not matched to a gene: 4. DNA for the CDR3: TGTGCCACCAGCAGAGGGACTAGCACCCACAATGAGCAGTTCTTC. It encodes CATSRGTSTHNEQFF.

V usage is TRBV2 and J usage is TRBJ1-5, with 7 positions matching TRBD1. The trim removed 7 bases at V and 2 bases at J, leaving 8 bases unmatched. This CDR3 is built from 15 residues. Germline loops: CDR1 SNHLY, CDR2 FYNNEI. CDR3 nucleotide sequence: TGTGCCAGCAAAGGACAGGCTTCGGGCAATCAGCCCCAGCATTTT. Translating gives CASKGQASGNQPQHF.

The chain joins TRBV7-9 to TRBJ1-6; 7 positions match TRBD1. CDR3 length: 15 amino acids. The J segment lost 10 bases and the V segment lost 3 bases, leaving 9 bases of the junction unmatched. Per the germline V gene, CDR1 is SEHNR and CDR2 is FQNEAQ (reference sequence). CDR3 nucleotides: TGTGCCAGCAGCTTGACGGGGACAGCAAAGTCACCCCTCCACTTT. Amino acids: CASSLTGTAKSPLHF.

The V call is TRBV7-2, the J call TRBJ2-7; D possibly corresponds to TRBD2 (7 bases). The germline V gene encodes CDR1 SGHTA and CDR2 FQGNSA. V was clipped by 1 base and J by 3 bases, with 13 bases between them. The CDR3 is 15 amino acids. The CDR3 here is CASSLGMGGGYEQYF. CDR3 nucleotide sequence: TGTGCCAGCAGCTTAGGTATGGGAGGGGGCTACGAGCAGTACTTC.

V usage is TRBV5-1 and J usage is TRBJ1-2; tentative D call: TRBD1 (5 bases). This CDR3 has 14 residues. Trimming shortened V by 0 bases and J by 7 bases, and 13 bases separated the two germline ends. Germline values: CDR1 SGHRS, CDR2 YFSETQ. This CDR3 reads CASSLDGGVGGYTF. The CDR3 DNA follows: TGCGCCAGCAGCTTGGACGGAGGGGTTGGTGGCTACACCTTC. The full variable domain, with the rest looked up from reference TRBV5-1 and TRBJ1-2, is KAGVTQTPRYLIKTRGQQVTLSCSPISGHRSVSWYQQTPGQGLQFLFEYFSETQRNKGNFPGRFSGRQFSNSRSEMNVSTLELGDSALYLCASSLDGGVGGYTFGSGTRLTVV.

The V call is TRBV19, the J call TRBJ1-1; D gene uncertain. CDR1 LNHDA and CDR2 SQIVND come from the germline V gene (reference sequence). The CDR3 is made up of 13 amino acids. V shed 10 bases and J shed 0 bases, with 12 bases lying between them. CDR3 DNA: TGTGCCACCTCTCAGCAGGTGAACACTGAAGCTTTCTTT. This translates into CATSQQVNTEAFF.

This chain joins TRBV18 and TRBJ2-7; 9 nucleotides match TRBD1. The CDR3 contains 14 residues. The V gene's germline CDR1 is KGHSH and CDR2 LQKENI. The V gene end was trimmed by 3 bases and the J gene end by 6 bases; junction bases not matched to a gene: 6. CDR3 protein: CASSPAGTGREQYF. DNA of the CDR3: TGTGCCAGCTCACCCGCCGGGACAGGGCGCGAGCAGTACTTC.

The chain uses TRBV6-5 and TRBJ2-5, with 8 bases matching TRBD1. CDR3 length: 14 amino acids. CDR1 is MNHEY and CDR2 is SVGAGI in the germline V gene. Trimming removed 8 bases from V and 1 base from J; junction bases left unmatched: 6. DNA of the CDR3: TGTGCCAGCGGACAGGGACTCGGCCAAGAGACCCAGTACTTC. It yields the protein CASGQGLGQETQYF.